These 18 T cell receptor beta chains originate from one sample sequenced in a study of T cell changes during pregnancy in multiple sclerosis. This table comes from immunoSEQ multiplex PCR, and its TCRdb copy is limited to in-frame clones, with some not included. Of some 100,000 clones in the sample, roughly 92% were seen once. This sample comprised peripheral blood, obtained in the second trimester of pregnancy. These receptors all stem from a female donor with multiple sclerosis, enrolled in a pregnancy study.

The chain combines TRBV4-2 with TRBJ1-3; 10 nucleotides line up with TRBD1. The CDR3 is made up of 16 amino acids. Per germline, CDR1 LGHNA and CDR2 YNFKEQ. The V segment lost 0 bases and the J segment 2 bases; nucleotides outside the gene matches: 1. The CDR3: CASSQEGTGAGNTIYF. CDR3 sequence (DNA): TGTGCCAGCAGCCAAGAGGGGACAGGGGCTGGAAACACCATATATTTT.

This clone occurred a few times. The CDR3 loop is CASSPLTSTDEQFF. DNA of the CDR3: TGTGCCAGCAGCCCGTTGACTAGCACGGATGAGCAGTTCTTC. This rearrangement joins TRBV7-9 to TRBJ2-1; 7 bases fit TRBD2. The CDR3 spans 14 residues. V trimming: 5 bases; J trimming: 8 bases; junction bases outside the gene matches: 9. In germline, CDR1 is SEHNR, CDR2 FQNEAQ (reference sequence). The full variable domain, rest sourced from reference TRBV7-9 and TRBJ2-1, is DTGVSQNPRHKITKRGQNVTFRCDPISEHNRLYWYRQTLGQGPEFLTYFQNEAQLEKSRLLSDRFSAERPKGSFSTLEIQRTEQGDSAMYLCASSPLTSTDEQFFGPGTRLTVL.

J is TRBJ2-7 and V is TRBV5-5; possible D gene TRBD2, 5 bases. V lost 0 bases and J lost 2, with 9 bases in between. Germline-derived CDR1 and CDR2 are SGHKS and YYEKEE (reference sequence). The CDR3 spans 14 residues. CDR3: CASSLVLLAYEQYF. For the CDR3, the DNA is TGTGCCAGCAGCTTGGTTCTACTAGCCTACGAGCAGTACTTC. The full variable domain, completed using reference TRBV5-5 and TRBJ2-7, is DAGVTQSPTHLIKTRGQQVTLRCSPISGHKSVSWYQQVLGQGPQFIFQYYEKEERGRGNFPDRFSARQFPNYSSELNVNALLLGDSALYLCASSLVLLAYEQYFGPGTRLTVT.

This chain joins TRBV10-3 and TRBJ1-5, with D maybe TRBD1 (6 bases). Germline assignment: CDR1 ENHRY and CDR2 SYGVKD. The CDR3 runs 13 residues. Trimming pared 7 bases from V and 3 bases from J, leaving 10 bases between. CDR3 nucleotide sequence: TGTGCCATCACCGGACAGCTCAATCAGCCCCAGCATTTT. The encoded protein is CAITGQLNQPQHF.

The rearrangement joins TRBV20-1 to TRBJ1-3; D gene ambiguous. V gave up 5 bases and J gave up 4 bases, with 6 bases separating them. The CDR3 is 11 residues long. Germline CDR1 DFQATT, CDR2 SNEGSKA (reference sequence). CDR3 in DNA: TGCAGTGCTTTCCTGGGAAACACCATATATTTT. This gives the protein CSAFLGNTIYF.

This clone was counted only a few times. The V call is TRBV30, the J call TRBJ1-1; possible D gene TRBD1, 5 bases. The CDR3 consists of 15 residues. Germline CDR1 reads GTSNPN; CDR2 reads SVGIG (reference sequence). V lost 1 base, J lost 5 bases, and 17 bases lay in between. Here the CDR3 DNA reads TGTGCCTGGAGTGATCTCGGGGAGGGGACTACTGAAGCTTTCTTT. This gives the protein CAWSDLGEGTTEAFF.

In nucleotides, the CDR3 is TGTGCCAGCAGTGAAGCGCGGATGGGTGTGTCACCCTATCTAGGCTATGGCTACACCTTC. Its protein product is CASSEARMGVSPYLGYGYTF. This chain uses TRBV2 with TRBJ1-2; no clear D. This CDR3 is built from 20 residues. V was clipped by 0 bases and J by 4 bases, with 27 bases between them. Germline values: CDR1 SNHLY, CDR2 FYNNEI.

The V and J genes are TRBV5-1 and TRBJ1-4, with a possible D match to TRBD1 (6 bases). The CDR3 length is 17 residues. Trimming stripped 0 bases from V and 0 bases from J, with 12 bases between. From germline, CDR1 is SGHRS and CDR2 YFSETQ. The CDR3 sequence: CASSLDARGPTNEKLFF. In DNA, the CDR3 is TGCGCCAGCAGCTTGGACGCCAGGGGACCAACTAATGAAAAACTGTTTTTT.

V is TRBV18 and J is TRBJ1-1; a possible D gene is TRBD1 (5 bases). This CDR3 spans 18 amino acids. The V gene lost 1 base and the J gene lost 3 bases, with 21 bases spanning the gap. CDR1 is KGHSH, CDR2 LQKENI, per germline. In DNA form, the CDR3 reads TGTGCCAGCTCACCACGGAGTCAGCAGGGCATTAGGCACACTGAAGCTTTCTTT. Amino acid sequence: CASSPRSQQGIRHTEAFF.

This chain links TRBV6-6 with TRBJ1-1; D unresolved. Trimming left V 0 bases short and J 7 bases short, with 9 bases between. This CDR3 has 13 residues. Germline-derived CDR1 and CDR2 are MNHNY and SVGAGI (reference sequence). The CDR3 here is CASSYSYVSEAFF. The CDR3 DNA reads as TGTGCCAGCAGTTACTCGTACGTCAGTGAAGCTTTCTTT.

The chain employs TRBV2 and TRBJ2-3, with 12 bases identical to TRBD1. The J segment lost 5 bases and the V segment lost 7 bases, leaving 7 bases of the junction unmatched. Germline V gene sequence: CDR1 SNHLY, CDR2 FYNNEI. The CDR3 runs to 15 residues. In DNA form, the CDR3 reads TGTGCCAGCACAGCCGGGACAGGGGGCAGAGATACGCAGTATTTT. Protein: CASTAGTGGRDTQYF.

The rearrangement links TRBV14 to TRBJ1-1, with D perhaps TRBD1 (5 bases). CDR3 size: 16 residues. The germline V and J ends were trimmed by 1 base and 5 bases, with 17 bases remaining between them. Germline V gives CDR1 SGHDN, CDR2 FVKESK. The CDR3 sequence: CASSQAVPGRVTEAFF. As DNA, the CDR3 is TGTGCCAGCAGCCAAGCTGTTCCAGGGAGGGTGACTGAAGCTTTCTTT.

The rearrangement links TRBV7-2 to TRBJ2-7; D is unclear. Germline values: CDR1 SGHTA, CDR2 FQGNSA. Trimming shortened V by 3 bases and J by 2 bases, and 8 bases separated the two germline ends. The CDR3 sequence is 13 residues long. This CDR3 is CASSFARTYEQYF. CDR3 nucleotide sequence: TGTGCCAGCAGCTTTGCGAGGACCTACGAGCAGTACTTC.

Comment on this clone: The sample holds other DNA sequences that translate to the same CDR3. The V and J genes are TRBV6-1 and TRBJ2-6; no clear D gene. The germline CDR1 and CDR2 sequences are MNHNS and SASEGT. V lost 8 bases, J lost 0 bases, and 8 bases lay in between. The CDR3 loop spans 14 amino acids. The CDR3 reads CASSEASGANVLTF. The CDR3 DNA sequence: TGTGCCAGCTCAGAGGCCTCTGGGGCCAACGTCCTGACTTTC.

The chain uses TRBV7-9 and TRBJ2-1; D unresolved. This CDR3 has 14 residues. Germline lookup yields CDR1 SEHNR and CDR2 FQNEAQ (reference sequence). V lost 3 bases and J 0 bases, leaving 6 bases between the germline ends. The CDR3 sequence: CASSFRSSYNEQFF. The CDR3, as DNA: TGTGCCAGCAGCTTCCGGAGCTCCTACAATGAGCAGTTCTTC. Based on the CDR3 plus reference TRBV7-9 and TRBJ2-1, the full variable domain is DTGVSQNPRHKITKRGQNVTFRCDPISEHNRLYWYRQTLGQGPEFLTYFQNEAQLEKSRLLSDRFSAERPKGSFSTLEIQRTEQGDSAMYLCASSFRSSYNEQFFGPGTRLTVL.

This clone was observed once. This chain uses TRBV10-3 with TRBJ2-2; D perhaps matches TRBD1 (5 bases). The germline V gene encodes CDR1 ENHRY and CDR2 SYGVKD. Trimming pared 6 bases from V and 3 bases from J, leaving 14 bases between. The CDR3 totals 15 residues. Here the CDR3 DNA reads TGTGCCATCAGCCCGGACCTAGGGGACACCGGGGAGCTGTTTTTT. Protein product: CAISPDLGDTGELFF.

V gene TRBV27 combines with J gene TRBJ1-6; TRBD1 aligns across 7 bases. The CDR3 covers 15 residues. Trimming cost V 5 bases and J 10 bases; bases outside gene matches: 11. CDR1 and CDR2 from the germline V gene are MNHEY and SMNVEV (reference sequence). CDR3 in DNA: TGTGCCAGCAGTCTCCGGAGACAGGGAGGCTCACCCCTCCACTTT. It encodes CASSLRRQGGSPLHF.

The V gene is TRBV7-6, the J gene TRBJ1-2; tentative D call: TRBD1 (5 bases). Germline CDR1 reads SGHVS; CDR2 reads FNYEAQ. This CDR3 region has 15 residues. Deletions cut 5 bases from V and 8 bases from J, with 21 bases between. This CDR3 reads CASSPFAEGSSGYTF. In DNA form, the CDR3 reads TGTGCCAGCAGCCCGTTCGCGGAGGGGAGTTCAGGCTACACCTTC.